A single sample is the source of the 27 T cell receptor beta chains below, sequenced in a study of radiation and T cells in renal cell carcinoma. The time point: blood 4 weeks post-SBRT, at nephrectomy. Described treatment: 15 Gy SBRT to primary tumor, nephrectomy 4 weeks later. Repertoires were generated with immunoSEQ multiplex PCR, while TCRdb's copy carries only in-frame clones and drops some. The sample records fewer than 200,000 clones, about 87% being singletons. This specimen was blood, taken from a patient whose treatment included radiotherapy and nephrectomy. The receptor set was obtained from a woman aged 50 to 60 with renal cell carcinoma.

This clone has a single count. This chain connects TRBV27 to TRBJ1-5, with 7 bases that match TRBD1. From germline, CDR1 is MNHEY and CDR2 SMNVEV (reference sequence). This CDR3 has 16 residues. With V trimmed by 11 bases and J by 10 bases, 23 bases remained unmatched. The CDR3, as DNA: TGTGCCCCCCCACTTTTTGGGACAGTACAAAGGGAACCCCAGCATTTT. Translation gives CAPPLFGTVQREPQHF.

The chain combines TRBV5-8 with TRBJ1-5; the D is unclear. V was clipped by 4 bases and J by 5 bases, with 10 bases between them. Germline V lookup: CDR1 SGHTS, CDR2 YDEGEE. The CDR3 is 13 amino acids. The CDR3 nucleotides read TGTGCCAGCAGCCCCTGGCAGGATCAGCCCCAGCATTTT. Translation gives CASSPWQDQPQHF.

The rearrangement uses TRBV7-9 and TRBJ2-7; possible D gene TRBD2, 5 bases. Trimming took 6 bases from V and 0 from J, leaving 12 bases between them. Germline-derived CDR1 and CDR2 are SEHNR and FQNEAQ (reference sequence). The CDR3 has 14 residues. Here the CDR3 reads CASRSTGDSYEQYF. CDR3 DNA: TGTGCCAGCAGGTCGACCGGGGACTCCTACGAGCAGTACTTC.

The chain links TRBV6-6 to TRBJ2-7; 8 nucleotides match TRBD2. With V trimmed by 6 bases and J by 3 bases, 7 bases remained unmatched. CDR3 length: 14 residues. Per the germline V gene, CDR1 is MNHNY and CDR2 is SVGAGI (reference sequence). DNA of the CDR3: TGTGCCAGCAGACAAGCGGGGGACCTCTACGAGCAGTACTTC. Translated, it gives CASRQAGDLYEQYF.

The chain recombines TRBV19 with TRBJ2-3; a possible D gene is TRBD2 (7 bases). Germline CDR1 and CDR2: LNHDA and SQIVND (reference sequence). This CDR3 spans 15 amino acids. V gave up 6 bases and J gave up 1 base, with 14 bases separating them. The chain's CDR3 is CASRERGAGTDTQYF. As DNA, the CDR3 is TGTGCCAGTAGAGAACGGGGGGCCGGCACAGATACGCAGTATTTT.

This clone was counted between two and nine times. The chain carries TRBV7-2 and TRBJ2-5; no firm D call. This CDR3 has 14 residues. Germline loops: CDR1 SGHTA, CDR2 FQGNSA. V lost 6 bases to trimming and J lost 2 bases, with 13 bases between them. CDR3 DNA sequence: TGTGCCAGCAGGGAGACTGCTACTCAAGAGACCCAGTACTTC. Its protein is CASRETATQETQYF.

The CDR3 loop is CASSLSARGRVIPGYTF. In nucleotides, the CDR3 is TGTGCCAGCAGCTTAAGTGCCAGGGGGCGCGTAATACCTGGCTACACCTTC. The chain carries TRBV7-3 and TRBJ1-2, with 8 nucleotides matching TRBD1. The length of the CDR3 is 17 residues. The ends lost 1 base at V and 7 bases at J; junction bases unmatched: 14. CDR1 and CDR2 from the germline V gene are SGHTA and FQGTGA. Together with reference TRBV7-3 and TRBJ1-2, the CDR3 gives the full variable domain: GAGVSQTPSNKVTEKGKYVELRCDPISGHTALYWYRQSLGQGPEFLIYFQGTGAADDSGLPNDRFFAVRPEGSVSTLKIQRTERGDSAVYLCASSLSARGRVIPGYTFGSGTRLTVV.

This clone was observed a few times. The J gene is TRBJ1-5, the V gene TRBV2; 9 positions agree with TRBD1. After removal of 7 bases from V and 0 bases from J, the junction contained 13 bases not matched to a gene. Germline CDR1 SNHLY, CDR2 FYNNEI. The length of the CDR3 is 18 residues. The CDR3 sequence is CASISTGQGRFSNQPQHF. The CDR3 coding sequence is TGTGCCAGCATCTCTACAGGACAGGGGAGGTTTAGCAATCAGCCCCAGCATTTT.

J is TRBJ1-1 and V is TRBV30; D is undetermined. Trimming stripped 2 bases from V and 5 bases from J, with 12 bases between. This CDR3 has 13 residues. Germline V gives CDR1 GTSNPN, CDR2 SVGIG (reference sequence). The chain's CDR3 is CAWSKGRVTEAFF. CDR3 in DNA: TGTGCCTGGAGTAAGGGTAGGGTAACTGAAGCTTTCTTT.

The chain employs TRBV29-1 and TRBJ1-2; perhaps TRBD1 as D (6 bases). V was cut by 3 bases and J by 8 bases, with 10 bases left in between. This CDR3 comprises 11 residues. Looked up from germline, CDR1 is SQVTM and CDR2 is ANQGSEA. This chain's CDR3 is CSVDPGEGYTF. CDR3 in DNA: TGCAGCGTTGATCCAGGGGAGGGCTACACCTTC.

The chain employs TRBV2 and TRBJ1-4; D is unclear. The CDR3 extends over 15 amino acids. CDR1 and CDR2 (germline): SNHLY, FYNNEI. The V gene lost 5 bases and the J gene lost 5 bases, with 15 bases spanning the gap. CDR3: CASSHNPNPNEKLFF. CDR3 sequence (DNA): TGTGCCAGCAGTCACAATCCAAATCCGAATGAAAAACTGTTTTTT.

V and J are TRBV6-6 and TRBJ2-2, with TRBD1 identical over 9 bases. Germline trimming cut 6 bases from V and 6 bases from J; bases unmatched to any gene: 5. CDR3 size: 14 residues. In germline, CDR1 is MNHNY, CDR2 SVGAGI (reference sequence). CDR3 sequence (DNA): TGTGCCAGCAGGGGACAGGGTGAACCCGGGGAGCTGTTTTTT. As protein: CASRGQGEPGELFF.

This sequence joins TRBV19 and TRBJ1-2; D gene unclear. V dropped 4 bases and J dropped 1 base, with 10 bases sitting between them. The CDR3 is made up of 14 amino acids. The germline V gene encodes CDR1 LNHDA and CDR2 SQIVND (reference sequence). CDR3 protein: CASSRAALNYGYTF. For the CDR3, the DNA is TGTGCCAGTAGTAGGGCAGCCCTTAACTATGGCTACACCTTC.

V and J are TRBV21-1 and TRBJ1-1; the D call of TRBD1 is as the table states it, not checked on the DNA. TRBV21-1 is a listed pseudogene. The CDR3 has 19 residues. This chain's CDR3 is CASSKLVPGQNFMNTEAFF. CDR3 coding DNA: TGTGCCAGCAGCAAGCTTGTCCCGGGACAGAACTTCATGAACACTGAAGCTTTCTTT.

This clone occurred once. The chain combines TRBV11-2 with TRBJ1-4; D gene unclear. Germline V lookup: CDR1 SGHAT, CDR2 FQNNGV. The CDR3 runs to 15 residues. Trimming stripped 2 bases from V and 4 bases from J, with 11 bases between. In DNA, the CDR3 is TGTGCCAGCAGCTTAAGGCAGAGGGTTAATGAAAAACTGTTTTTT. Its protein is CASSLRQRVNEKLFF.

The V and J genes are TRBV5-1 and TRBJ2-7; TRBD1 aligns across 9 bases. After removal of 0 bases from V and 1 base from J, the junction contained 5 bases not matched to a gene. This CDR3 has 16 amino acids. CDR1 is SGHRS, CDR2 YFSETQ, per germline. The CDR3 DNA follows: TGCGCCAGCAGCTTGGTTTACAGGGGGCTGTCCTACGAGCAGTACTTC. This encodes CASSLVYRGLSYEQYF.

V gene TRBV14 combines with J gene TRBJ1-3, with a possible D match to TRBD1 (6 bases). Trimming cost V 4 bases and J 4 bases, with 17 bases left between them. Germline CDR1 reads SGHDN; CDR2 reads FVKESK. This CDR3 contains 16 residues. This chain's CDR3 is CASSRTGSLWGNTIYF. The CDR3 DNA reads TGTGCCAGCAGCCGAACAGGGTCTTTGTGGGGAAACACCATATATTTT.

V gene TRBV18 combines with J gene TRBJ1-2; D ambiguous. The germline V gene encodes CDR1 KGHSH and CDR2 LQKENI. The CDR3 totals 13 residues. Trimming stripped 2 bases from V and 3 bases from J, with 7 bases between. CDR3 protein: CASSPGNDYGYTF. The DNA of the CDR3 is TGTGCCAGCTCACCAGGGAATGACTATGGCTACACCTTC.

The chain combines TRBV7-2 with TRBJ1-4, with unresolved D. Germline CDR1 is SGHTA and CDR2 is FQGNSA. V dropped 5 bases and J dropped 8 bases, with 18 bases sitting between them. CDR3 size: 15 residues. CDR3 protein: CASSPNPEQREKLFF. In nucleotides, the CDR3 is TGTGCCAGCAGCCCAAACCCCGAACAAAGAGAAAAACTGTTTTTT.

The chain joins TRBV6-1 to TRBJ2-7, with unresolved D. The CDR3 sequence is 15 residues long. The germline V gene encodes CDR1 MNHNS and CDR2 SASEGT. V was trimmed by 2 bases and J by 1 base, leaving 12 bases between them. The DNA for the CDR3 is TGTGCCAGCAGTGAAAGCTTCTGGTCATCCTACGAGCAGTACTTC. The encoded protein is CASSESFWSSYEQYF.

The rearrangement uses TRBV11-2 and TRBJ1-2; D possibly corresponds to TRBD1 (5 bases). Germline V gene lookup returns CDR1 SGHAT and CDR2 FQNNGV. This CDR3 is 14 amino acids long. Trimming took off 5 bases at V and 3 bases at J, with 13 bases between the two ends. Here the CDR3 reads CASSGGSYHYGYTF. The CDR3 DNA sequence: TGTGCCAGCAGCGGGGGGTCCTACCACTATGGCTACACCTTC.

The chain couples TRBV5-6 to TRBJ2-7; tentatively, D is TRBD1 or TRBD2 (5 bases each). The CDR3 sequence is 14 residues long. Germline-derived CDR1 and CDR2 are SGHDT and YYEEEE. V was shortened by 0 bases and J by 3 bases, with 10 bases between the two germline ends. The chain's CDR3 is CASSLEGTFYEQYF. CDR3 DNA: TGTGCCAGCAGCTTGGAAGGGACCTTCTACGAGCAGTACTTC.

This chain uses TRBV2 with TRBJ1-1; D is perhaps TRBD1 (6 bases). Between the trimmed V and J ends, which lost 6 bases and 4 bases, there was a span of 15 bases. The V gene's germline CDR1 is SNHLY and CDR2 FYNNEI. CDR3 length: 14 amino acids. The CDR3 loop is CASSPQGQGTEAFF. CDR3 sequence (DNA): TGTGCCAGCAGCCCCCAGGGGCAAGGCACTGAAGCTTTCTTT.

This CDR3 reads CASSLGPGRYEQYF. As DNA, the CDR3 is TGTGCCAGCAGCCTGGGCCCAGGAAGGTACGAGCAGTACTTC. J is TRBJ2-7 and V is TRBV5-6; D call uncertain. CDR1 and CDR2 from the germline V gene are SGHDT and YYEEEE. This CDR3 region has 14 residues. The germline V and J ends were trimmed by 4 bases and 4 bases, with 15 bases remaining between them.

V is TRBV6-5 and J is TRBJ2-7; 9 nucleotides line up with TRBD2. CDR1 and CDR2 (germline): MNHEY, SVGAGI. Trimming removed 11 bases from V and 3 bases from J; junction bases left unmatched: 8. This CDR3 is 13 amino acids long. The CDR3 nucleotides are TGTGCCGCGGGGGGGGGCGAAAGCTACGAGCAGTACTTC. This encodes CAAGGGESYEQYF.

The chain uses TRBV4-3 and TRBJ2-3, with TRBD2 matching over 12 bases. Germline trimming cut 2 bases from V and 2 bases from J; bases unmatched to any gene: 2. The CDR3 is 16 residues long. CDR1 is LGHNA, CDR2 YSLEER, per germline. The CDR3 bases are TGCGCCAGCAGCCAACGGACTAGCGGGGCCACAGATACGCAGTATTTT. Encoded protein: CASSQRTSGATDTQYF.

The gene calls are TRBV2 and TRBJ2-5, with D uncertain. V shed 2 bases and J shed 2 bases, with 6 bases lying between them. The CDR3 loop spans 13 amino acids. Germline V CDR1 and CDR2: SNHLY, FYNNEI. CDR3 sequence (DNA): TGTGCCAGCAGTGAATATTTACAAGAGACCCAGTACTTC. Protein product: CASSEYLQETQYF.